The 9 T cell receptor beta chains below come from one sample, sequenced in a study of control samples from healthy donors and cancer patients. The method was immunoSEQ multiplex PCR; TCRdb's version includes in-frame clones alone and lacks a portion of them. Among 150,000 to 200,000 clones listed, roughly 91% were seen once. Sequencing was done on a sample of blood. The receptor set was obtained from a woman aged 25 to 39 in good health.

The genes are TRBV7-9 and TRBJ2-7; 10 positions match TRBD1. The CDR3 contains 15 residues. CDR1 is SEHNR, CDR2 FQNEAQ, per germline (reference sequence). With V trimmed by 5 bases and J by 3 bases, 7 bases remained unmatched. DNA of the CDR3: TGTGCCAGCAGCATAACCGGGACAGGGGACTACGAGCAGTACTTC. It specifies CASSITGTGDYEQYF.

The CDR3 sequence: CASSYPWDYQETQYF. Written as DNA, the CDR3 is TGTGCCAGCAGTTACCCCTGGGACTACCAAGAGACCCAGTACTTC. The V call is TRBV6-2 or TRBV6-3, the J call TRBJ2-5, with D possibly TRBD2 on 6 matching bases. The germline V gene encodes CDR1 MNHEY and CDR2 SVGEGT. Trimming removed 2 bases from V and 0 bases from J, with 10 bases in between. The CDR3 has 15 amino acids.

This clone was recorded only once. In DNA form, the CDR3 reads TGTGCCACTTTCCGGACACCTCAAGAGACCCAGTACTTC. This gives the protein CATFRTPQETQYF. The rearrangement uses TRBV28 and TRBJ2-5, with D perhaps TRBD1 (5 bases). Trimming removed 10 bases from V and 2 bases from J, with 14 bases in between. CDR1 and CDR2 (germline): MDHEN, SYDVKM. The CDR3 has 13 residues.

This clone has only one observation. The chain is built from TRBV27 and TRBJ1-5; D is uncertain. CDR3 length equals 13 residues. Germline loops: CDR1 MNHEY, CDR2 SMNVEV (reference sequence). Between the trimmed V and J ends, which lost 5 bases and 0 bases, there was a span of 5 bases. The CDR3 loop reads CASSEGSNQPQHF. The CDR3, as DNA: TGTGCCAGCAGTGAGGGTAGCAATCAGCCCCAGCATTTT.

The rearrangement uses TRBV18 and TRBJ1-1; D is uncertain. V lost 6 bases and J 0 bases, leaving 11 bases between the germline ends. In germline, CDR1 is KGHSH, CDR2 LQKENI. The CDR3 extends over 14 amino acids. CDR3 protein: CASSGPRLNTEAFF. DNA for the CDR3: TGTGCCAGCTCCGGCCCCCGCTTGAACACTGAAGCTTTCTTT.

This chain uses TRBV4-2 with TRBJ1-2, with 7 bases that match TRBD1. Trimming removed 1 base from V and 4 bases from J; junction bases left unmatched: 6. This CDR3 has 15 amino acids. Germline CDR1 and CDR2: LGHNA and YNFKEQ. CDR3 bases: TGTGCCAGCAGCCAAGCGTCGTCAGGGGGCTATGGCTACACCTTC. The encoded protein is CASSQASSGGYGYTF.

In its sample, this clone was seen once. The chain combines TRBV5-1 with TRBJ1-1; 9 nucleotides agree with TRBD1. Germline loops: CDR1 SGHRS, CDR2 YFSETQ. CDR3 length equals 14 residues. The trim removed 4 bases at V and 1 base at J, leaving 2 bases unmatched. CDR3 sequence reads: CASSEGQGNTEAFF. CDR3 sequence (DNA): TGCGCCAGCAGCGAGGGACAGGGGAACACTGAAGCTTTCTTT. Full variable domain (rest looked up from reference TRBV5-1 and TRBJ1-1): KAGVTQTPRYLIKTRGQQVTLSCSPISGHRSVSWYQQTPGQGLQFLFEYFSETQRNKGNFPGRFSGRQFSNSRSEMNVSTLELGDSALYLCASSEGQGNTEAFFGQGTRLTVV.

V gene TRBV2 combines with J gene TRBJ1-5, with D possibly being TRBD1 (6 bases). The germline V and J ends were trimmed by 7 bases and 4 bases, with 17 bases remaining between them. Germline V lookup: CDR1 SNHLY, CDR2 FYNNEI. The CDR3 spans 15 residues. CDR3 coding DNA: TGTGCCAGCAAGCCCCAGGGGCTTCGAAATCAGCCCCAGCATTTT. It translates to CASKPQGLRNQPQHF.

This chain connects TRBV2 to TRBJ1-2, with 7 bases identical to TRBD1. Germline-derived CDR1 and CDR2 are SNHLY and FYNNEI. There are 14 residues in the CDR3. V shed 4 bases, J shed 8 bases, and the junction held 10 bases outside the gene matches. The CDR3 DNA reads TGTGCCAGCAGTGTTAGGGGGCGGACGGGAGGCTACACCTTC. It yields the protein CASSVRGRTGGYTF.